Here is one T cell receptor (beta chain) with its context. The antigen remains undetermined. This specimen comes from a study of cytotoxic CD8 clonotypes in ibrutinib-treated CLL. About the research overall: Response sampling came at median roughly a year of treatment, ranging about 6 to 36 months.

The data were produced by immunoSEQ multiplex PCR, yet TCRdb's version contains in-frame clones alone and is incomplete. The profile shows about 300,000 clones, about 61% of them singletons. Germline V gene lookup returns CDR1 SGDLS and CDR2 YYNGEE. The trim removed 1 base at V and 0 bases at J, leaving 6 bases unmatched. CDR3 length: 17 residues. Study-level points and caveats: Clonality rose at ibrutinib response, held steady in sustained remission, and fell toward baseline at progression.

Genomic DNA in a quantity of about 2.1 micrograms was derived from cryopreserved PBMCs for TCR beta libraries. The chain joins TRBV9 to TRBJ1-3; 8 nucleotides align to TRBD1. Sample: PBMCs, taken after 36 months of ibrutinib treatment. The source of this sequence is a human donor with chronic lymphocytic leukemia. The CDR3 spells CASSVRTGLHSGNTIYF. CDR3 DNA sequence: TGTGCCAGCAGCGTAAGGACAGGGCTTCACTCTGGAAACACCATATATTTT.